Each of the 27 T cell receptor beta chains below was sequenced from the same sample in a study of CD8+ T cells in alopecia areata. Stated treatment: oral pan-JAK inhibitor, 5-10 mg twice daily. cDNA serving as the sequencing template came from extracted, reverse transcribed RNA. TCRdb's table, derived via immunoSEQ multiplex PCR, lists solely in-frame clones and lacks some. Of approximately 200,000 clones in the sample, about three fifths were seen once. The sample was CD4+ T cells sorted from blood, taken at week 24, from a patient treated with tofacitinib. These receptor sequences come from a human donor with alopecia areata.

The rearrangement links TRBV5-1 to TRBJ1-5; 10 bases line up with TRBD1. Germline V gene sequence: CDR1 SGHRS, CDR2 YFSETQ. CDR3 length: 14 residues. The V and J ends lost 4 bases and 5 bases, in that order; junction bases with no gene match: 3. Here the CDR3 reads CASSGGQGDQPQHF. The CDR3 DNA sequence: TGCGCCAGCAGCGGTGGACAGGGGGATCAGCCCCAGCATTTT.

The chain joins TRBV7-6 to TRBJ2-7; 9 nucleotides align to TRBD2. The CDR3 consists of 16 residues. The V segment lost 5 bases and the J segment 6 bases; nucleotides outside the gene matches: 14. Germline CDR1 reads SGHVS; CDR2 reads FNYEAQ. The CDR3 sequence: CASSAAGVAGVPEQYF. The CDR3 DNA sequence: TGTGCCAGCAGCGCCGCTGGGGTAGCGGGAGTACCCGAGCAGTACTTC.

Worth noting for this clone: The same CDR3 also results from other DNA sequences found in this sample. This rearrangement joins TRBV10-3 to TRBJ2-7; tentative D call: TRBD2 (5 bases). CDR3 length equals 14 residues. The V gene lost 0 bases and the J gene lost 3 bases, with 9 bases spanning the gap. The germline V gene has CDR1 ENHRY and CDR2 SYGVKD. CDR3 amino acids: CAISESTGDYEQYF. The DNA of the CDR3 is TGTGCCATCAGTGAGTCGACCGGGGACTACGAGCAGTACTTC.

The chain uses TRBV29-1 and TRBJ1-6; D unclear. The V gene lost 4 bases and the J gene lost 11 bases, with 12 bases spanning the gap. The CDR3 has 12 residues. Germline V gene data show CDR1 as SQVTM and CDR2 as ANQGSEA. The CDR3 region has the DNA TGCAGCGTTGCGGGGATCGGGACACCCCTCCACTTT. The encoded protein is CSVAGIGTPLHF.

The chain links TRBV6-6 to TRBJ1-2, with 7 bases matching TRBD1. The CDR3 covers 14 residues. V gave up 4 bases and J gave up 4 bases; unmatched junction bases: 6. Germline values: CDR1 MNHNY, CDR2 SVGAGI (reference sequence). Written as DNA, the CDR3 is TGTGCCAGCAGTTCTGGACAGGCAATCTATGGCTACACCTTC. This sequence encodes CASSSGQAIYGYTF.

There are a few counts of this clone. The chain joins TRBV6-1 to TRBJ1-1; D may be TRBD1 (5 bases). CDR1 and CDR2 from the germline V gene are MNHNS and SASEGT. V lost 4 bases, J lost 5 bases, and 14 bases lay in between. The CDR3 is made up of 14 amino acids. The CDR3, as DNA: TGTGCCAGCAGTGCATCTCTCCAGGGAACTGAAGCTTTCTTT. Residues: CASSASLQGTEAFF.

The sample holds a few counts of this clone. The V and J genes are TRBV9 and TRBJ1-4; D not resolved. The CDR3 contains 13 residues. V lost 3 bases and J lost 2, with 5 bases in between. Germline V CDR1 and CDR2: SGDLS, YYNGEE. CDR3 region: CASSAKTNEKLFF. The CDR3 nucleotides read TGTGCCAGCAGCGCCAAGACTAATGAAAAACTGTTTTTT. Variable domain in full (rest from reference TRBV9 and TRBJ1-4): DSGVTQTPKHLITATGQRVTLRCSPRSGDLSVYWYQQSLDQGLQFLIQYYNGEERAKGNILERFSAQQFPDLHSELNLSSLELGDSALYFCASSAKTNEKLFFGSGTQLSVL.

The chain is built from TRBV6-6 and TRBJ2-7; the match to TRBD1 covers 8 bases. This CDR3 is built from 14 residues. The ends lost 6 bases at V and 0 bases at J; junction bases unmatched: 4. CDR1 is MNHNY and CDR2 is SVGAGI in the germline V gene (reference sequence). CDR3 sequence (DNA): TGTGCCAGCAGCCAGGGGGCCCTCTCCTACGAGCAGTACTTC. It specifies CASSQGALSYEQYF.

The V gene is TRBV14, the J gene TRBJ2-5, with D unclear. Trimming pared 3 bases from V and 2 bases from J, leaving 7 bases between. The V gene's germline CDR1 is SGHDN and CDR2 FVKESK. The CDR3 covers 13 residues. CDR3 loop: CASSQAGQETQYF. The CDR3 nucleotides read TGTGCCAGCAGCCAGGCCGGACAAGAGACCCAGTACTTC.

V is TRBV28 and J is TRBJ1-4, with 8 bases fitting TRBD1. The CDR3 is 15 amino acids. Trimming cost V 2 bases and J 9 bases; bases outside gene matches: 8. Germline V gives CDR1 MDHEN, CDR2 SYDVKM. CDR3 nucleotides: TGTGCCAGCAGTTTAGCTGGGGGACAGGCGCAAAAACTGTTTTTT. Translated, it gives CASSLAGGQAQKLFF.

V usage is TRBV27 and J usage is TRBJ2-2; D remains ambiguous. Trimming left V 2 bases short and J 4 bases short, with 11 bases between. CDR1 MNHEY and CDR2 SMNVEV come from the germline V gene (reference sequence). CDR3 length equals 15 residues. In DNA form, the CDR3 reads TGTGCCAGCAGTTTACGCAGGCGGACCACCGGGGAGCTGTTTTTT. Its translation: CASSLRRRTTGELFF.

CDR3 nucleotides: TGTGCCTGGAGCGAGACAGGGCTCACTGAAGCTTTCTTT. This encodes CAWSETGLTEAFF. This rearrangement joins TRBV30 to TRBJ1-1, with 7 bases lining up with TRBD1. Trimming removed 3 bases from V and 4 bases from J; junction bases left unmatched: 5. Germline V gives CDR1 GTSNPN, CDR2 SVGIG (reference sequence). The CDR3 sequence is 13 residues long. The full variable domain, completed using reference TRBV30 and TRBJ1-1, is SQTIHQWPATLVQPVGSPLSLECTVEGTSNPNLYWYRQAAGRGLQLLFYSVGIGQISSEVPQNLSASRPQDRQFILSSKKLLLSDSGFYLCAWSETGLTEAFFGQGTRLTVV.

The rearrangement uses TRBV7-8 and TRBJ2-7; 7 bases agree with TRBD1. The CDR3 extends over 14 amino acids. Germline assignment: CDR1 SGHVS and CDR2 FQNEAQ. V shed 5 bases, J shed 0 bases, and the junction held 4 bases outside the gene matches. CDR3 amino acids: CASSHRDSSYEQYF. CDR3 sequence (DNA): TGTGCCAGCAGCCACCGGGACAGCTCCTACGAGCAGTACTTC.

This chain connects TRBV10-3 to TRBJ2-7; 8 bases line up with TRBD2. The ends lost 6 bases at V and 6 bases at J; junction bases unmatched: 16. Germline lookup yields CDR1 ENHRY and CDR2 SYGVKD. The CDR3 loop spans 16 amino acids. This CDR3 reads CAISGDVKREWGEQYF. The CDR3 DNA reads TGTGCCATCAGCGGAGACGTTAAGCGGGAGTGGGGCGAGCAGTACTTC.

The chain recombines TRBV29-1 with TRBJ2-7; D possibly corresponds to TRBD1 (6 bases). Trimming pared 6 bases from V and 3 bases from J, leaving 12 bases between. CDR3 length: 12 residues. Germline V lookup: CDR1 SQVTM, CDR2 ANQGSEA. Here the CDR3 DNA reads TGCAGCGTCCGGACAGCTAGCTACGAGCAGTACTTC. Translating it yields CSVRTASYEQYF.

The rearrangement joins TRBV2 to TRBJ1-2; D perhaps matches TRBD1 (5 bases). Germline lookup yields CDR1 SNHLY and CDR2 FYNNEI. The CDR3 runs 12 residues. Trimming removed 6 bases from V and 4 bases from J, with 9 bases in between. The CDR3 region has the DNA TGTGCCAGCAGAGCCGGGGGCTATGGCTACACCTTC. Its translation: CASRAGGYGYTF.

The chain uses TRBV7-8 and TRBJ2-3; 11 bases fit TRBD2. Trimming at V came to 0 bases and at J to 5 bases, leaving 4 bases not matched to a gene. Germline V gene data show CDR1 as SGHVS and CDR2 as FQNEAQ. The CDR3 is 16 amino acids. The CDR3 coding sequence is TGTGCCAGCAGCTTAGCGATAGCGGGGGGGCGAGATACGCAGTATTTT. Translation: CASSLAIAGGRDTQYF.

The V call is TRBV27, the J call TRBJ2-7; TRBD2 aligns across 9 bases. The CDR3 is 14 residues long. V dropped 5 bases and J dropped 5; count of bases not matched to a gene: 7. Germline assignment: CDR1 MNHEY and CDR2 SMNVEV (reference sequence). CDR3 loop: CASSTGLAGNEQYF. In nucleotides, the CDR3 is TGTGCCAGCAGTACCGGCCTAGCGGGAAACGAGCAGTACTTC.

The rearrangement uses TRBV5-1 and TRBJ2-7, with 10 nucleotides matching TRBD2. Per germline, CDR1 SGHRS and CDR2 YFSETQ. The trim removed 0 bases at V and 6 bases at J, leaving 6 bases unmatched. This CDR3 region has 15 residues. The CDR3 reads CASSLEPSGSSEQYF. The CDR3 coding sequence is TGCGCCAGCAGCTTGGAGCCTAGCGGGAGTAGCGAGCAGTACTTC.

V and J are TRBV29-1 and TRBJ2-7; TRBD1 agrees at 7 bases. The CDR3 sequence is 13 residues long. Trimming took 4 bases from V and 0 from J; bases not matched to a gene: 3. Germline lookup yields CDR1 SQVTM and CDR2 ANQGSEA. CDR3 bases: TGCAGCGTTGGCCCAGGGGGCTCCTACGAGCAGTACTTC. Protein: CSVGPGGSYEQYF.

The chain is built from TRBV2 and TRBJ2-3, with D hard to call. CDR1 and CDR2 (germline): SNHLY, FYNNEI. The CDR3 is made up of 14 amino acids. V was cut by 5 bases and J by 6 bases, with 15 bases left in between. CDR3 sequence (DNA): TGTGCCAGCAGTTTGCGACCTGGGTGGGATACGCAGTATTTT. Its protein is CASSLRPGWDTQYF.

This clone was counted a few times. CDR3 region: CASSQDRLAGRSDTQYF. CDR3 sequence (DNA): TGCGCCAGCAGCCAAGATCGGCTAGCGGGAAGGTCAGATACGCAGTATTTT. The V and J genes are TRBV4-3 and TRBJ2-3; 9 bases line up with TRBD2. The CDR3 has 17 residues. The J segment lost 4 bases and the V segment lost 0 bases, leaving 8 bases of the junction unmatched. CDR1 and CDR2 (germline): LGHNA, YSLEER.

This chain joins TRBV4-1 and TRBJ1-2, with D possibly TRBD1 on 5 matching bases. The V gene's germline CDR1 is MGHRA and CDR2 YSYEKL. Trimming pared 0 bases from V and 4 bases from J, leaving 12 bases between. The CDR3 runs to 15 residues. The CDR3 sequence is CASSQDNGGPYGYTF. The CDR3 nucleotides are TGCGCCAGCAGCCAAGATAACGGGGGTCCCTATGGCTACACCTTC.

The chain couples TRBV5-1 to TRBJ1-1, with 11 bases that match TRBD1. J gave up 1 base and V 4 bases, and 6 bases lay outside the gene matches. In germline, CDR1 is SGHRS, CDR2 YFSETQ. The CDR3 sequence is 16 residues long. The CDR3 nucleotides are TGCGCCAGCAGCGAAGGACAGGGGGCAAGGAACACTGAAGCTTTCTTT. Translating it yields CASSEGQGARNTEAFF.

This clone was observed a single time. The rearrangement links TRBV15 to TRBJ2-2; TRBD1 agrees at 9 bases. Germline loops: CDR1 LNHNV, CDR2 YYDKDF (reference sequence). Trimming removed 3 bases from V and 7 bases from J; junction bases left unmatched: 12. The CDR3 covers 17 residues. CDR3 DNA: TGTGCCACCAGCAGGGACACAGGGGGCGTTTGGAACGGGGAGCTGTTTTTT. Translated: CATSRDTGGVWNGELFF.

This chain links TRBV10-2 with TRBJ2-7, with D perhaps being TRBD1 or TRBD2 (5 bases each). Germline CDR1 and CDR2: WSHSY and SAAADI. V lost 6 bases and J lost 3, with 12 bases in between. This CDR3 has 13 residues. The chain's CDR3 is CASSSAGSYEQYF. The CDR3 coding sequence is TGCGCCAGCAGCTCGGCAGGGAGCTACGAGCAGTACTTC.

This rearrangement joins TRBV2 to TRBJ1-2; the D gene is possibly TRBD1 (5 bases). The CDR3 is 13 amino acids. The V end was cut by 7 bases, the J end by 2 bases, with 11 bases between. CDR1 and CDR2 from the germline V gene are SNHLY and FYNNEI. In nucleotides, the CDR3 is TGTGCCAGCAAGAGGGGCCCCAACTATGGCTACACCTTC. It codes for CASKRGPNYGYTF.